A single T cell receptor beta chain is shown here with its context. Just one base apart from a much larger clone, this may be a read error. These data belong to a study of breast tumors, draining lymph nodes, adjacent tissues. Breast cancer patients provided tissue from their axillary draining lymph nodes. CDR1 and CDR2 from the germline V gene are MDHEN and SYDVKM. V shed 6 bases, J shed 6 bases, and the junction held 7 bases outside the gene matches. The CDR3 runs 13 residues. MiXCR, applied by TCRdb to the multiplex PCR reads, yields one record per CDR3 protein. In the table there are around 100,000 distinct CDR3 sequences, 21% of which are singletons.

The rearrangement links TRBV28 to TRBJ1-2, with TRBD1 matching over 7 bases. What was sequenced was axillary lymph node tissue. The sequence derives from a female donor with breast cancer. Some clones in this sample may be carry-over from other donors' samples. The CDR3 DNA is TGTGCCAGCAGGGGCAGGGGGTCGGATGGCTACACCTTC. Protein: CASRGRGSDGYTF.